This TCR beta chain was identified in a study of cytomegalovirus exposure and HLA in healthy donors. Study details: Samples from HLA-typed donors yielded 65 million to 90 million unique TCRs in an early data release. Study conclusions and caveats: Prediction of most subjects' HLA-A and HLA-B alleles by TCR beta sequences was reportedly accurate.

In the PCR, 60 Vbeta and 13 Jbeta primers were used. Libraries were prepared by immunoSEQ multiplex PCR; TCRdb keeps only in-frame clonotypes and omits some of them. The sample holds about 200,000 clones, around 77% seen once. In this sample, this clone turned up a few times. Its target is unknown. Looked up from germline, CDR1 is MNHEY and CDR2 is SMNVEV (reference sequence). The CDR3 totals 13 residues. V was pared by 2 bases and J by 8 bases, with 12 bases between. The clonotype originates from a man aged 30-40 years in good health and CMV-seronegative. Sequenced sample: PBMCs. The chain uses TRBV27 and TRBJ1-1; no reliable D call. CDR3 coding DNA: TGTGCCAGCAGTTTAATTAATCCTAAGGAAGCTTTCTTT. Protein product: CASSLINPKEAFF.